This entry is about one T cell receptor beta chain. This table comes from immunoSEQ multiplex PCR, and its TCRdb copy is limited to in-frame clones, with some not included. The table shows about 24,000 clones, with 65% to 85% occurring only once. Germline V gives CDR1 SQVTM, CDR2 ANQGSEA. The CDR3 contains 13 residues. V shed 5 bases and J shed 0 bases, with 11 bases lying between them. This entry is derived from a study of OX40 agonist ivuxolimab in advanced cancers. The starting material was CD4+ or CD8+ T cells sorted from blood, obtained in a trial of the OX40 agonist ivuxolimab. The TCR was taken from an adult with an advanced solid tumor such as melanoma, head and neck, liver or kidney cancer. This chain joins TRBV29-1 and TRBJ2-7, with D perhaps TRBD2 (5 bases). The CDR3 nucleotides are TGCAGCGTTAGGGCTAGCAGCTCCTACGAGCAGTACTTC. It is translated as CSVRASSSYEQYF.